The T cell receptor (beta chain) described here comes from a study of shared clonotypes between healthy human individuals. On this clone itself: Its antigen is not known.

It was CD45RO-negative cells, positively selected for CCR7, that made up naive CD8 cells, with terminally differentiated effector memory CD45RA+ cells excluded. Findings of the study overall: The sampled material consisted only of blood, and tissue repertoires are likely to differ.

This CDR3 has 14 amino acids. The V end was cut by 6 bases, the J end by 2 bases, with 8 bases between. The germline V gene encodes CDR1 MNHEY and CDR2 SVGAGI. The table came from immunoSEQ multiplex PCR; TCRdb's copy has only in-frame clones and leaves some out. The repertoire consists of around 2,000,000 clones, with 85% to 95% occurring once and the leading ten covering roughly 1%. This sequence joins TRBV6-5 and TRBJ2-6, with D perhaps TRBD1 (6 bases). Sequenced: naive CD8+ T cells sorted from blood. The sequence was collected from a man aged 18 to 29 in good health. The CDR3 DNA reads TGTGCCAGCAGCCACAGGGCTGGGGCCAACGTCCTGACTTTC. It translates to CASSHRAGANVLTF.